This TCR beta chain was found in a study of blood T cell repertoires in COVID-19 (dated by TCRdb to between 2020 and 2021). About the investigation overall: Samples covering the acute and convalescent phases of COVID-19 were provided by collaborators in the United States, Italy and Spain. Where available, HLA class I and class II types were obtained from metadata supplied by the sample provider rather than from assay-based typing. The dataset comprised deeply sampled blood TCRbeta repertoires from subjects exposed to, actively infected with, or recovered from COVID-19. A freely available public database, intended as a resource for researchers studying the immune response to SARS-CoV-2, is where the repertoires were released. Sample metadata almost always included a de-identified subject ID, COVID-19 status, age in years and sex. Samples came from the ongoing ImmuneRACE study (first 160 participants) plus 1,254 subjects from 6 global collaborators. The material from the prospective study consisted of cDNA or gDNA derived from T cells, B-cell-depleted T cells, or PBMCs.

In Seattle, one collaborating source enrolled patients while the infection was active and tracked those patients longitudinally over the course of disease. Collaborating institutions collected whole blood in K2EDTA tubes following their own protocols. For TCRbeta analysis, collaborator samples were shipped as frozen whole blood, as isolated PBMCs, or as DNA extracted from either sample type. Of note for this clone: What this receptor recognizes is not known. It has no much larger one-base neighbor in the sample; base qualities were not kept.

Here is what the overall study found, with its caveats: How much clinical and demographic metadata was included differed by source and by participant, and the metadata was provided uncurated.

The junction shows trimming of 7 bases on V and 1 base on J, and the gene matches do not reach 3 bases of it. From its cysteine to its phenylalanine, the CDR3 spans 13 amino acids. Here the CDR3 DNA is all that survives: 39 bases in frame from base 1. The immunoSEQ Assay, a bias-controlled multiplex PCR, was used to amplify TCRbeta CDR3 regions from genomic DNA. For the original study's pipeline: Nucleated cell counts per sample were estimated from amplification of reference gene primers within the assay. Sequence reads were collapsed and filtered to measure the absolute abundance of every unique TCRbeta CDR3 rearrangement. For each sample, productive Simpson clonality was calculated by taking the square root of Simpson's diversity index across productive rearrangements. As stored in TCRdb, this immuneACCESS dataset retains in-frame rearrangements with V and J assigned. A fraction of the clones does not appear; measured against another copy, unresolved V genes explain less than half of the discrepancy, and the remainder lacks a known reason. The V and J calls and clone size are taken from that table; D and trimming were inferred from the DNA. Recorded for this sample are about 220,000 clones; around 86% of them occurred a single time. In total, the top ten clones hold less than 6% of the sample.

Sequencing was performed on peripheral blood. This receptor was obtained from a woman in her seventies with COVID-19, enrolled during active disease. This chain joins TRBV12-3 or TRBV12-4 to TRBJ2-5; 7 bases in the junction line up with TRBD2. Here the CDR3 is given as CASMGGGQETQYF. The sequenced DNA is TGTGCCAGCATGGGGGGGGGCCAAGAGACCCAGTACTTC.